This T cell receptor beta chain was captured in a study of T cells after yellow fever vaccination. This clonotype was counted ten times or more. A single record per CDR3 protein comes from TCRdb applying MiXCR to the 5' RACE reads. The data hold 150,000 to 200,000 distinct CDR3 sequences, with 6.2% observed a single time. V was pared by 5 bases and J by 6 bases, with 3 bases of the junction left unmatched. The CDR3 is 14 residues long. The J gene is TRBJ2-1, the V gene TRBV12-3 or TRBV12-4; 11 bases map to TRBD2. The sequenced sample was CD4+ T cells sorted from PBMCs, obtained on the day of the first yellow fever vaccination. The sequence derives from a man in his late teens or twenties who received the YFV17D yellow fever vaccine. The CDR3 DNA reads as TGTGCCAGCAGTCTAACTAGCGGGGGCAATGAGCAGTTCTTC. Protein product: CASSLTSGGNEQFF.